Shown below are 27 T cell receptor beta chains from a single sample sequenced in a study of OX40 agonist ivuxolimab in advanced cancers. Libraries were prepared by immunoSEQ multiplex PCR; TCRdb keeps only in-frame clonotypes and omits some of them. The sample records approximately 54,000 clones, approximately 93% being singletons. Here the sequenced sample was CD4+ or CD8+ T cells sorted from blood, taken in a trial of the OX40 agonist ivuxolimab. Receptors were obtained from an adult with an advanced solid tumor such as melanoma, head and neck, liver or kidney cancer.

The J gene is TRBJ2-2, the V gene TRBV27, with D perhaps being TRBD1 or TRBD2 (6 bases each). The CDR3 sequence is 15 residues long. Germline assignment: CDR1 MNHEY and CDR2 SMNVEV (reference sequence). V dropped 3 bases and J dropped 6 bases, with 14 bases sitting between them. CDR3 region: CASSFTSRGAGELFF. For the CDR3, the DNA is TGTGCCAGCAGTTTCACCTCTAGGGGGGCCGGGGAGCTGTTTTTT.

This clone turned up a few times. This chain uses TRBV11-2 with TRBJ2-7; 8 nucleotides align to TRBD1. The CDR3 consists of 16 residues. The germline gives CDR1 SGHAT, CDR2 FQNNGV. The trim removed 4 bases at V and 3 bases at J, leaving 11 bases unmatched. CDR3 sequence (DNA): TGTGCCAGCAGCTCTATACGTGGACAGGGAAGCTACGAGCAGTACTTC. The encoded protein is CASSSIRGQGSYEQYF.

This chain uses TRBV2 with TRBJ2-7; D not resolved. Germline CDR1 is SNHLY and CDR2 is FYNNEI. CDR3 length: 13 residues. V lost 6 bases and J 5 bases, leaving 14 bases between the germline ends. The CDR3 DNA follows: TGTGCCAGCAGAAGAGACACCATCCACGAGCAGTACTTC. Protein: CASRRDTIHEQYF.

This clone has just a few counts. This chain links TRBV28 with TRBJ1-6, with 7 bases identical to TRBD1. The CDR3 is 15 residues long. After removal of 8 bases from V and 9 bases from J, the junction contained 13 bases not matched to a gene. In germline, CDR1 is MDHEN, CDR2 SYDVKM. Here the CDR3 reads CASLLSQGIRSPLHF. The CDR3 region has the DNA TGTGCCAGCCTATTATCACAGGGGATTCGTTCACCCCTCCACTTT.

The chain carries TRBV20-1 and TRBJ2-7; D remains unclear. Trimming took 2 bases from V and 3 from J, leaving 2 bases between them. The germline V gene has CDR1 DFQATT and CDR2 SNEGSKA (reference sequence). The CDR3 length is 10 residues. As DNA, the CDR3 is TGCAGTGCTAGACTCTACGAGCAGTACTTC. Its translation: CSARLYEQYF.

The gene calls are TRBV5-4 and TRBJ2-2, with D unresolved. Germline CDR1 SGHNT, CDR2 YYREEE (reference sequence). V dropped 4 bases and J dropped 0 bases, with 13 bases sitting between them. The CDR3 loop spans 16 amino acids. The CDR3: CASSPRNSANTGELFF. The CDR3 DNA reads as TGTGCCAGCAGCCCCCGTAACTCTGCGAACACCGGGGAGCTGTTTTTT.

In this sample, this clone turned up once. The chain combines TRBV14 with TRBJ2-3; TRBD1 matches 8 bases. The CDR3 sequence is 14 residues long. Trimming cost V 1 base and J 6 bases; bases outside gene matches: 3. Germline assignment: CDR1 SGHDN and CDR2 FVKESK. The CDR3 spells CASSQGTGWDTQYF. The DNA for the CDR3 is TGTGCCAGCAGCCAAGGGACAGGGTGGGATACGCAGTATTTT.

This clone has a single count. V gene TRBV19 combines with J gene TRBJ1-2; no clear D. V was clipped by 5 bases and J by 5 bases, with 12 bases between them. The CDR3 has 13 amino acids. Germline assignment: CDR1 LNHDA and CDR2 SQIVND (reference sequence). This CDR3 is CASSPDLRYGYTF. The CDR3 DNA sequence: TGTGCCAGTAGTCCTGACCTGCGGTATGGCTACACCTTC.

The V call is TRBV18, the J call TRBJ1-4; D not resolved. The V and J ends lost 4 bases and 1 base respectively, with 10 bases between them. The CDR3 is made up of 15 amino acids. The germline gives CDR1 KGHSH, CDR2 LQKENI. CDR3 in amino acids: CASSQGIGTNEKLFF. DNA of the CDR3: TGTGCCAGCTCACAGGGTATTGGAACTAATGAAAAACTGTTTTTT.

In this sample, this clone turned up once. This chain links TRBV7-9 with TRBJ2-5; TRBD1 or TRBD2 may be the D gene (5 bases each). Germline CDR1 is SEHNR and CDR2 is FQNEAQ (reference sequence). The ends were cut back, 2 bases at V and 4 bases at J, with 14 bases in the middle. The CDR3 loop spans 15 amino acids. The CDR3 protein is CASSLTGLAAETQYF. CDR3 bases: TGTGCCAGCAGCTTAACAGGCCTAGCCGCAGAGACCCAGTACTTC. Full variable domain (remainder filled in from reference TRBV7-9 and TRBJ2-5): DTGVSQNPRHKITKRGQNVTFRCDPISEHNRLYWYRQTLGQGPEFLTYFQNEAQLEKSRLLSDRFSAERPKGSFSTLEIQRTEQGDSAMYLCASSLTGLAAETQYFGPGTRLLVL.

The CDR3 DNA sequence: TGTGCCAGCAGTGGGACTTTCCGCCCCTATGGCTACACCTTC. This encodes CASSGTFRPYGYTF. This sequence joins TRBV2 and TRBJ1-2; no clear D gene. The CDR3 has 14 residues. V dropped 4 bases and J dropped 4 bases, with 13 bases sitting between them. Per the germline V gene, CDR1 is SNHLY and CDR2 is FYNNEI.

The rearrangement joins TRBV5-7 to TRBJ2-3, with TRBD2 matching over 9 bases. TRBV5-7 is an ORF for which the function is uncertain. The CDR3 has 17 amino acids. The trim removed 4 bases at V and 1 base at J, leaving 10 bases unmatched. The CDR3 DNA reads as TGTGCCAGCAGCAAGGATCCGGGACTAGCCCGCACAGATACGCAGTATTTT. This sequence encodes CASSKDPGLARTDTQYF.

Worth noting for this clone: One end of the junction is discordant with germline, which a read error may explain. The CDR3 sequence: CAISYLGRFNTEAFF. In DNA form, the CDR3 reads TGTGCCATCAGTTACCTCGGACGGTTTAACACTGAAGCTTTCTTT. The chain recombines TRBV28 with TRBJ1-1; D not resolved. Germline V gene lookup returns CDR1 MDHEN and CDR2 SYDVKM. The CDR3 is 15 residues long.

The V call is TRBV27, the J call TRBJ1-5; 8 nucleotides line up with TRBD1. Germline V CDR1 and CDR2: MNHEY, SMNVEV (reference sequence). J lost 9 bases, V lost 1 base, and 11 bases had no gene match. CDR3 size: 16 residues. The CDR3 is CASSLLGQGGGGPQHF. CDR3 sequence (DNA): TGTGCCAGCAGTTTATTAGGACAGGGTGGGGGTGGGCCCCAGCATTTT.

This clone was seen once. The CDR3 loop is CATSREIETEKLFF. The CDR3 DNA follows: TGTGCCACCAGCAGAGAGATCGAAACCGAAAAACTGTTTTTT. The chain uses TRBV15 and TRBJ1-4; no clear D gene. The germline V and J ends were trimmed by 0 bases and 8 bases, with 10 bases remaining between them. The CDR3 totals 14 residues. The germline gives CDR1 LNHNV, CDR2 YYDKDF (reference sequence). The full variable domain, in which reference TRBV15 and TRBJ1-4 provide the parts outside the CDR3, is DAMVIQNPRYQVTQFGKPVTLSCSQTLNHNVMYWYQQKSSQAPKLLFHYYDKDFNNEADTPDNFQSRRPNTSFCFLDIRSPGLGDTAMYLCATSREIETEKLFFGSGTQLSVL.

The chain couples TRBV2 to TRBJ2-6; 10 bases agree with TRBD1. Germline trimming cut 3 bases from V and 0 bases from J; bases unmatched to any gene: 2. The CDR3 consists of 17 residues. Looked up from germline, CDR1 is SNHLY and CDR2 is FYNNEI. CDR3 in amino acids: CASSEDRGFSGANVLTF. CDR3 bases: TGTGCCAGCAGTGAGGACAGGGGGTTCTCTGGGGCCAACGTCCTGACTTTC. The full variable domain, completed using reference TRBV2 and TRBJ2-6, is EPEVTQTPSHQVTQMGQEVILRCVPISNHLYFYWYRQILGQKVEFLVSFYNNEISEKSEIFDDQFSVERPDGSNFTLKIRSTKLEDSAMYFCASSEDRGFSGANVLTFGAGSRLTVL.

The V call is TRBV5-6, the J call TRBJ2-7, with D hard to call. Germline V gives CDR1 SGHDT, CDR2 YYEEEE. Trimming shortened V by 5 bases and J by 0 bases, and 12 bases separated the two germline ends. The CDR3 is made up of 14 amino acids. CDR3 sequence reads: CASRRRMSSYEQYF. In nucleotides, the CDR3 is TGTGCCAGCAGACGGCGGATGAGCTCCTACGAGCAGTACTTC.

This clone showed up just a few times. This chain links TRBV7-6 with TRBJ1-1; the D gene is possibly TRBD1 (5 bases). V lost 5 bases and J lost 3, with 10 bases in between. Germline CDR1 reads SGHVS; CDR2 reads FNYEAQ. This CDR3 is built from 13 residues. The CDR3 DNA reads TGTGCCAGCAGCGAGGGGATTTACACTGAAGCTTTCTTT. Amino acids: CASSEGIYTEAFF.

CDR3 residues: CASSPTRTGVSPLHF. The CDR3 region has the DNA TGCGCCAGCAGCCCGACCCGGACAGGGGTATCACCCCTCCACTTT. The chain couples TRBV5-1 to TRBJ1-6; 9 bases are a match to TRBD1. The junction had 9 bases not matched to a gene; V was cut back by 4 bases and J by 10 bases. Germline V CDR1 and CDR2: SGHRS, YFSETQ. CDR3 length equals 15 residues.

For this clone: The junction departs from the called germline gene at one end, perhaps through a read error. The chain carries TRBV5-1 and TRBJ2-2, with 7 nucleotides matching TRBD1. CDR1 and CDR2 from the germline V gene are SGHRS and YFSETQ. The CDR3 length is 16 residues. CDR3 sequence: CASSPRQGRNTGELFF. CDR3 nucleotide sequence: TGCGCCAGCAGCCCCCGACAGGGAAGAAACACCGGAGAGCTGTTTTTT.

This chain links TRBV18 with TRBJ1-4, with TRBD1 as a possible D gene (6 bases). This CDR3 region has 15 residues. The V gene lost 1 base and the J gene lost 8 bases, with 14 bases spanning the gap. CDR1 is KGHSH and CDR2 is LQKENI in the germline V gene. The DNA of the CDR3 is TGTGCCAGCTCACCACTTGAGGGGGGAAAAGAAAAACTGTTTTTT. Translating it yields CASSPLEGGKEKLFF.

This chain connects TRBV5-1 to TRBJ2-5; perhaps TRBD1 as D (5 bases). The CDR3 is 15 amino acids. Deletions cut 2 bases from V and 4 bases from J, with 15 bases between. Germline CDR1 is SGHRS and CDR2 is YFSETQ. As DNA, the CDR3 is TGCGCCAGCAGCTTACAGGCTAGAGGTGGAGAGACCCAGTACTTC. It codes for CASSLQARGGETQYF.

CDR3 amino acids: CASSLRTSYNEQFF. The CDR3 DNA follows: TGTGCCAGCAGCTTAAGGACTAGCTACAATGAGCAGTTCTTC. The V gene is TRBV7-2, the J gene TRBJ2-1; 7 bases agree with TRBD2. Trimming at V came to 2 bases and at J to 3 bases, leaving 1 base not matched to a gene. This CDR3 region has 14 residues. Germline CDR1 reads SGHTA; CDR2 reads FQGNSA. The entire variable domain, with the rest obtained from reference TRBV7-2 and TRBJ2-1, is as follows: GAGVSQSPSNKVTEKGKDVELRCDPISGHTALYWYRQSLGQGLEFLIYFQGNSAPDKSGLPSDRFSAERTGGSVSTLTIQRTQQEDSAVYLCASSLRTSYNEQFFGPGTRLTVL.

J is TRBJ1-2 and V is TRBV4-1; no definite D call. This CDR3 is built from 15 residues. V lost 1 base and J lost 0, with 9 bases in between. Germline CDR1 is MGHRA and CDR2 is YSYEKL. CDR3 in amino acids: CASSQGVSANYGYTF. CDR3 DNA: TGCGCCAGCAGCCAAGGAGTCAGTGCTAACTATGGCTACACCTTC.

The chain couples TRBV4-1 to TRBJ2-1, with D perhaps TRBD1 (6 bases). Trimming took off 0 bases at V and 8 bases at J, with 17 bases between the two ends. Germline values: CDR1 MGHRA, CDR2 YSYEKL. CDR3 length: 16 residues. CDR3 bases: TGCGCCAGCAGCCAAGAGATTGCCAGGGGCATCGATGAGCAGTTCTTC. It specifies CASSQEIARGIDEQFF.

The chain combines TRBV7-9 with TRBJ1-1; no firm D call. This CDR3 is built from 14 residues. V shed 1 base and J shed 0 bases, with 6 bases lying between them. Germline-derived CDR1 and CDR2 are SEHNR and FQNEAQ (reference sequence). CDR3 coding DNA: TGTGCCAGCAGCTTAGGAGCCATGAACACTGAAGCTTTCTTT. Its translation is CASSLGAMNTEAFF.

The chain joins TRBV5-1 to TRBJ2-1; D may be TRBD1 (6 bases). V shed 5 bases and J shed 6 bases, with 12 bases lying between them. Per the germline V gene, CDR1 is SGHRS and CDR2 is YFSETQ. The CDR3 covers 13 residues. DNA of the CDR3: TGCGCCAGCAGATTCCTGGGGGCCAATGAGCAGTTCTTC. Translated: CASRFLGANEQFF. Full variable domain (rest looked up from reference TRBV5-1 and TRBJ2-1): KAGVTQTPRYLIKTRGQQVTLSCSPISGHRSVSWYQQTPGQGLQFLFEYFSETQRNKGNFPGRFSGRQFSNSRSEMNVSTLELGDSALYLCASRFLGANEQFFGPGTRLTVL.